Listed here are 28 T cell receptor beta chains from one sample, sequenced in a study of blood T cell repertoires in COVID-19 (dated by TCRdb to the early 2020s). The library relied on the immunoSEQ multiplex PCR assay. TCRdb stores this immuneACCESS table with in-frame sequences only. Part of the clones is absent; in the studies checked, under half of the shortfall reflects unresolved V genes, and no reason is known for the rest. The sample table contains about 230,000 clones; only one count was recorded for roughly four fifths of them. Less than 8% of the sample lies in the top ten. Sequences were obtained from peripheral blood. The receptors were sampled from a woman aged 45-59 years with acute or convalescent COVID-19.

This sequence joins TRBV18 and TRBJ1-2, with a possible D match to TRBD1 (5 bases). V lost 2 bases and J 6 bases, leaving 13 bases between the germline ends. CDR1 and CDR2 from the germline V gene are KGHSH and LQKENI. The CDR3 loop spans 14 amino acids. The CDR3 DNA sequence: TGTGCCAGCTCACCAAGTCAGGGTGGGGATGGCTACACCTTC. Its protein is CASSPSQGGDGYTF. The full variable domain, its missing parts supplied by reference TRBV18 and TRBJ1-2, is NAGVMQNPRHLVRRRGQEARLRCSPMKGHSHVYWYRQLPEEGLKFMVYLQKENIIDESGMPKERFSAEFPKEGPSILRIQQVVRGDSAAYFCASSPSQGGDGYTFGSGTRLTVV.

The gene calls are TRBV30 and TRBJ2-1; 9 bases map to TRBD1. From germline, CDR1 is GTSNPN and CDR2 SVGIG (reference sequence). This CDR3 comprises 14 residues. Germline trimming cut 0 bases from V and 6 bases from J; bases unmatched to any gene: 3. The CDR3 protein is CAWSVGQGSNEQFF. CDR3 coding DNA: TGTGCCTGGAGTGTGGGACAGGGAAGCAATGAGCAGTTCTTC. Based on the CDR3 plus reference TRBV30 and TRBJ2-1, the full variable domain is SQTIHQWPATLVQPVGSPLSLECTVEGTSNPNLYWYRQAAGRGLQLLFYSVGIGQISSEVPQNLSASRPQDRQFILSSKKLLLSDSGFYLCAWSVGQGSNEQFFGPGTRLTVL.

The chain links TRBV29-1 to TRBJ2-5; 16 positions match TRBD2. There are 15 residues in the CDR3. V dropped 7 bases and J dropped 4; count of bases not matched to a gene: 6. CDR1 and CDR2 (germline): SQVTM, ANQGSEA. The CDR3, as DNA: TGCAGCGCCGGGACTAGCGGGGGGGCCGTAGAGACCCAGTACTTC. The encoded protein is CSAGTSGGAVETQYF.

The chain couples TRBV6-4 to TRBJ2-3; 12 bases are shared with TRBD1. The CDR3 runs to 15 residues. With 4 bases clipped from V and 4 bases from J, the junction kept 3 bases outside the gene matches. CDR1 MRHNA and CDR2 SNTAGT come from the germline V gene. The CDR3 is CASSAGTGGADTQYF. Written as DNA, the CDR3 is TGTGCCAGCAGTGCCGGGACAGGGGGCGCAGATACGCAGTATTTT.

The rearrangement uses TRBV18 and TRBJ1-5; D ambiguous. The germline V gene encodes CDR1 KGHSH and CDR2 LQKENI. Trimming removed 3 bases from V and 5 bases from J, with 8 bases in between. The CDR3 totals 13 residues. In nucleotides, the CDR3 is TGTGCCAGCTCACCTGAGATTGATCAGCCCCAGCATTTT. Its translation: CASSPEIDQPQHF.

The rearrangement uses TRBV19 and TRBJ2-1; TRBD2 agrees at 13 bases. Germline V gene data show CDR1 as LNHDA and CDR2 as SQIVND (reference sequence). V dropped 3 bases and J dropped 15; count of bases not matched to a gene: 8. The CDR3 totals 14 residues. CDR3 nucleotides: TGTGCCAGTAGTATGCGGACTAGCGGGAGAATTCCGTTCTTC. Amino acid sequence: CASSMRTSGRIPFF. Full variable domain (remainder filled in from reference TRBV19 and TRBJ2-1): DGGITQSPKYLFRKEGQNVTLSCEQNLNHDAMYWYRQDPGQGLRLIYYSQIVNDFQKGDIAEGYSVSREKKESFPLTVTSAQKNPTAFYLCASSMRTSGRIPFFGPGTRLTVL.

J is TRBJ2-7 and V is TRBV7-2; 10 bases are a match to TRBD2. The CDR3 covers 15 residues. Germline values: CDR1 SGHTA, CDR2 FQGNSA. V lost 5 bases to trimming and J lost 2 bases; unmatched junction nucleotides: 6. The CDR3 loop is CASSAWTSGTYEQYF. DNA for the CDR3: TGTGCCAGCAGCGCCTGGACTAGCGGTACCTACGAGCAGTACTTC.

The chain is built from TRBV28 and TRBJ2-1; 10 bases match TRBD2. Losses at the gene ends were 4 bases for V and 9 bases for J; bases not matched to a gene: 9. Germline CDR1 MDHEN, CDR2 SYDVKM. The CDR3 loop spans 15 amino acids. CDR3 coding DNA: TGTGCCAGCAGTTCACAAGTGACTAGCGGGCGTGAGCAGTTCTTC. Protein product: CASSSQVTSGREQFF.

The sample holds one count of this clone. The rearrangement joins TRBV5-6 to TRBJ2-2; D not resolved. The germline gives CDR1 SGHDT, CDR2 YYEEEE. The V end was cut by 2 bases, the J end by 0 bases, with 8 bases between. The CDR3 has 15 residues. The CDR3 loop is CASSFKQPNTGELFF. DNA for the CDR3: TGTGCCAGCAGCTTTAAGCAACCGAACACCGGGGAGCTGTTTTTT.

In DNA form, the CDR3 reads TGTGCCTGGAGTACCGGGGGAGGAGGATCAACTAATGAAAAACTGTTTTTT. Its translation: CAWSTGGGGSTNEKLFF. V gene TRBV30 combines with J gene TRBJ1-4; tentatively, D is TRBD1 (5 bases). CDR3 size: 17 residues. Trimming removed 2 bases from V and 0 bases from J, with 16 bases in between. The germline V gene encodes CDR1 GTSNPN and CDR2 SVGIG (reference sequence).

The J gene is TRBJ2-1, the V gene TRBV7-8, with 14 bases that match TRBD2. V lost 5 bases and J lost 6; bases outside the gene matches: 3. The CDR3 is 15 residues long. CDR1 and CDR2 from the germline V gene are SGHVS and FQNEAQ. CDR3 sequence (DNA): TGTGCCAGCAGCCCGGGACTAGCGGGAGTCAATGAGCAGTTCTTC. This encodes CASSPGLAGVNEQFF.

The V call is TRBV4-1, the J call TRBJ2-7; perhaps TRBD1 as D (5 bases). Germline CDR1 reads MGHRA; CDR2 reads YSYEKL. The CDR3 length is 15 residues. Trimming pared 0 bases from V and 7 bases from J, leaving 16 bases between. As DNA, the CDR3 is TGCGCCAGCAGCCAAGAGGAGACAGTAATCCGAGAGCAGTACTTC. Translating it yields CASSQEETVIREQYF.

This clone was found a few times. The CDR3: CASSRGEGTGELFF. DNA for the CDR3: TGTGCCAGCAGCCGGGGGGAGGGCACCGGGGAGCTGTTTTTT. The rearrangement uses TRBV4-2 and TRBJ2-2, with 7 bases aligning to TRBD2. The CDR3 has 14 amino acids. The germline V gene encodes CDR1 LGHNA and CDR2 YNFKEQ. Trimming took 4 bases from V and 4 from J; bases not matched to a gene: 3.

This clone was counted a single time. V gene TRBV21-1 combines with J gene TRBJ2-7; TRBD1, the table's D call, was not compared with the DNA. TRBV21-1 is labeled a pseudogene. This CDR3 has 15 residues. CDR3: CASSKRDRGEGEQYF. For the CDR3, the DNA is TGTGCCAGCAGCAAGAGAGACAGGGGAGAAGGCGAGCAGTACTTC.

The J gene is TRBJ1-5, the V gene TRBV6-5; D is undetermined. V dropped 0 bases and J dropped 4 bases, with 10 bases sitting between them. Germline CDR1 and CDR2: MNHEY and SVGAGI. This CDR3 spans 15 amino acids. The CDR3 loop reads CASSYSKSGNQPQHF. CDR3 DNA sequence: TGTGCCAGCAGTTACTCGAAATCGGGAAATCAGCCCCAGCATTTT.

The chain links TRBV19 to TRBJ1-4; 7 nucleotides agree with TRBD1. Per germline, CDR1 LNHDA and CDR2 SQIVND (reference sequence). The CDR3 sequence is 16 residues long. V trimming: 6 bases; J trimming: 5 bases; junction bases outside the gene matches: 12. This chain's CDR3 is CASRNIQGGANEKLFF. For the CDR3, the DNA is TGTGCCAGTAGGAACATCCAGGGGGGCGCGAATGAAAAACTGTTTTTT.

The chain links TRBV7-2 to TRBJ1-3; TRBD1 is a possible D gene (6 bases). The CDR3 has 15 amino acids. In germline, CDR1 is SGHTA, CDR2 FQGNSA. V gave up 4 bases and J gave up 4 bases, with 14 bases separating them. The CDR3 protein is CASSSTGSAGNTIYF. DNA for the CDR3: TGTGCCAGCAGCTCAACAGGGTCGGCCGGAAACACCATATATTTT.

V gene TRBV7-2 combines with J gene TRBJ1-5; D unresolved. The CDR3 is 13 residues long. Trimming removed 5 bases at V and 6 bases at J, with 11 bases between. Germline loops: CDR1 SGHTA, CDR2 FQGNSA. Here the CDR3 reads CASSPNRGQPQHF. DNA for the CDR3: TGTGCCAGCAGCCCGAACCGGGGTCAGCCCCAGCATTTT. The variable domain in full, completed from reference TRBV7-2 and TRBJ1-5, reads GAGVSQSPSNKVTEKGKDVELRCDPISGHTALYWYRQSLGQGLEFLIYFQGNSAPDKSGLPSDRFSAERTGGSVSTLTIQRTQQEDSAVYLCASSPNRGQPQHFGDGTRLSIL.

V gene TRBV27 combines with J gene TRBJ1-1; 8 bases agree with TRBD1. This CDR3 has 15 residues. V shed 6 bases, J shed 1 base, and the junction held 7 bases outside the gene matches. Germline CDR1 MNHEY, CDR2 SMNVEV (reference sequence). The chain's CDR3 is CASRPIDRGNTEAFF. CDR3 nucleotide sequence: TGTGCCAGCAGACCTATTGACAGGGGGAACACTGAAGCTTTCTTT.

In its sample, this clone was seen once. The chain is built from TRBV28 and TRBJ1-6; maybe TRBD1 (6 bases). Looked up from germline, CDR1 is MDHEN and CDR2 is SYDVKM. V lost 6 bases and J 2 bases, leaving 23 bases between the germline ends. The CDR3 consists of 19 residues. The CDR3 coding sequence is TGTGCCAGCAGACCTGCCTGGGTTGGGGGCGCGACCTATAATTCACCCCTCCACTTT. Translated: CASRPAWVGGATYNSPLHF.

V gene TRBV5-4 combines with J gene TRBJ1-1; the D is unclear. The CDR3 is 13 amino acids. CDR1 and CDR2 from the germline V gene are SGHNT and YYREEE (reference sequence). V was shortened by 6 bases and J by 1 base, with 10 bases between the two germline ends. The chain's CDR3 is CASTTDGNTEAFF. CDR3 DNA sequence: TGTGCCAGCACCACAGACGGGAACACTGAAGCTTTCTTT.

The genes are TRBV9 and TRBJ2-7, with TRBD1 matching 10 bases. This CDR3 contains 15 residues. Germline CDR1 is SGDLS and CDR2 is YYNGEE. Trimming took 4 bases from V and 4 from J; bases not matched to a gene: 8. CDR3 DNA: TGTGCCAGCAGCCCAAAGGACAGGGGGTATTACGAGCAGTACTTC. Translated, it gives CASSPKDRGYYEQYF.

This clone has just a few counts. The V gene is TRBV28, the J gene TRBJ2-7, with a weak D call TRBD1 (6 bases). CDR1 is MDHEN and CDR2 is SYDVKM in the germline V gene. The CDR3 is 13 residues long. The V and J ends lost 7 bases and 1 base respectively, with 11 bases between them. The CDR3 coding sequence is TGTGCCAGCACCCTGGGGACATCCTACGAGCAGTACTTC. Its protein product is CASTLGTSYEQYF.

V and J are TRBV30 and TRBJ1-4, with D tentatively TRBD1 (5 bases). The CDR3 is 14 residues long. Germline-derived CDR1 and CDR2 are GTSNPN and SVGIG (reference sequence). V lost 4 bases and J lost 4, with 13 bases in between. The CDR3 DNA is TGTGCCTGGAATAGGCAGGGACTTAATGAAAAACTGTTTTTT. Its translation: CAWNRQGLNEKLFF. Drawing the rest from reference TRBV30 and TRBJ1-4, the complete variable domain is SQTIHQWPATLVQPVGSPLSLECTVEGTSNPNLYWYRQAAGRGLQLLFYSVGIGQISSEVPQNLSASRPQDRQFILSSKKLLLSDSGFYLCAWNRQGLNEKLFFGSGTQLSVL.

This clone was observed a few times. The rearrangement links TRBV10-3 to TRBJ1-1; D is uncertain. This CDR3 is 15 amino acids long. Germline V gene lookup returns CDR1 ENHRY and CDR2 SYGVKD. Trimming took 2 bases from V and 0 from J, leaving 10 bases between them. CDR3 amino acids: CAISEVQLLNTEAFF. CDR3 bases: TGTGCCATCAGTGAGGTACAGTTGTTGAACACTGAAGCTTTCTTT.

The V call is TRBV4-3, the J call TRBJ2-1; the match to TRBD2 covers 10 bases. Trimming cost V 0 bases and J 7 bases; bases outside gene matches: 3. This CDR3 is 15 amino acids long. Germline loops: CDR1 LGHNA, CDR2 YSLEER. The CDR3 spells CASSQEASGGNEQFF. CDR3 DNA: TGCGCCAGCAGCCAAGAGGCTAGCGGGGGTAATGAGCAGTTCTTC.

This chain connects TRBV3-1 (or the pseudogene TRBV3-2) to TRBJ2-7; 7 nucleotides match TRBD2. The V segment lost 3 bases and the J segment 0 bases; nucleotides outside the gene matches: 5. CDR1 and CDR2 (germline): LGHDT, YNNKEL (reference sequence). This CDR3 is 15 amino acids long. The CDR3 here is CASSQLAASSYEQYF. CDR3 nucleotides: TGTGCCAGCAGCCAGCTAGCGGCCAGCTCCTACGAGCAGTACTTC.

The chain joins TRBV5-1 to TRBJ1-2, with a possible D match to TRBD1 (6 bases). The CDR3 totals 16 residues. V shed 0 bases and J shed 3 bases, with 15 bases lying between them. The V gene's germline CDR1 is SGHRS and CDR2 YFSETQ. The DNA for the CDR3 is TGCGCCAGCAGCTTGGACGGGGGGGCGTCATACTATGGCTACACCTTC. It codes for CASSLDGGASYYGYTF.